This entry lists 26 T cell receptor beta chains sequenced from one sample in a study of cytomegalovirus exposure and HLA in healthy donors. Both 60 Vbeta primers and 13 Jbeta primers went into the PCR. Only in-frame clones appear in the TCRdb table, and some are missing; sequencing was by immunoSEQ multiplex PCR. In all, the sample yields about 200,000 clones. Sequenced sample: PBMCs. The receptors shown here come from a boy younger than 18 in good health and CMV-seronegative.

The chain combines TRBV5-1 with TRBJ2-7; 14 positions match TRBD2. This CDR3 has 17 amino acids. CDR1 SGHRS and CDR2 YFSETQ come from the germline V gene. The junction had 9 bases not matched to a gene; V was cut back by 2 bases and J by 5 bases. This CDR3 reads CASSLPGLAGGQDEQYF. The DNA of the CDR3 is TGCGCCAGCAGCTTACCCGGACTAGCGGGGGGCCAGGACGAGCAGTACTTC. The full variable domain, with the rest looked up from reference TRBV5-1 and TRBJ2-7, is KAGVTQTPRYLIKTRGQQVTLSCSPISGHRSVSWYQQTPGQGLQFLFEYFSETQRNKGNFPGRFSGRQFSNSRSEMNVSTLELGDSALYLCASSLPGLAGGQDEQYFGPGTRLTVT.

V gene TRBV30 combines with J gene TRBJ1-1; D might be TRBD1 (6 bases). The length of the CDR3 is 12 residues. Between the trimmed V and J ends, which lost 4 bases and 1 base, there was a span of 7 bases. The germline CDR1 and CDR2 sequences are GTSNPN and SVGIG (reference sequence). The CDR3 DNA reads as TGTGCCTGGAAAGGGGGGAACACTGAAGCTTTCTTT. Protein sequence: CAWKGGNTEAFF.

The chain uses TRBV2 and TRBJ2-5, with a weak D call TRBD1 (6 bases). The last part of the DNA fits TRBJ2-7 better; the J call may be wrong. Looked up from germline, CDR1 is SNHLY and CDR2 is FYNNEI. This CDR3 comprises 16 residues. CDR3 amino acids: CASSEVFAGVAYEQYF. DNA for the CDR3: TGTGCCAGCAGTGAAGTATTTGCAGGGGTCGCCTACGAGCAGTACTTC.

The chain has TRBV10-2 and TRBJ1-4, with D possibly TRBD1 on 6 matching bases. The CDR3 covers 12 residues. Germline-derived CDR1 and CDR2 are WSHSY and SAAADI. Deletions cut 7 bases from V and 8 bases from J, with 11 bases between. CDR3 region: CASKGEGEKLFF. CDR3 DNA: TGCGCCAGCAAGGGGGAAGGGGAAAAACTGTTTTTT.

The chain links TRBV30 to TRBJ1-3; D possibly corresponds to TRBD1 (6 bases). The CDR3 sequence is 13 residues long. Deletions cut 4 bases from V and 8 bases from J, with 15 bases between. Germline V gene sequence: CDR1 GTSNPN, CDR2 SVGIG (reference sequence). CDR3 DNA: TGTGCCTGGAATGGACAGCTCGGGGACACCATATATTTT. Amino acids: CAWNGQLGDTIYF.

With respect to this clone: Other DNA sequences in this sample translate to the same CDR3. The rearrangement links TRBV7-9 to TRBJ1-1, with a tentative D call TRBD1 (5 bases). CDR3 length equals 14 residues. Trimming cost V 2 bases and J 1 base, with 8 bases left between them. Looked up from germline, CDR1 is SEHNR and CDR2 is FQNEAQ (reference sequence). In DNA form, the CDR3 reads TGTGCCAGCAGCTTAAGGCAGGGGAACACTGAAGCTTTCTTT. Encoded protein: CASSLRQGNTEAFF.

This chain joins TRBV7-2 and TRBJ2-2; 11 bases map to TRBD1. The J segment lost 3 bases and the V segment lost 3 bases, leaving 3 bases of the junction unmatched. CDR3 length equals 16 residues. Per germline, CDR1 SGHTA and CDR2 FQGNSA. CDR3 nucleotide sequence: TGTGCCAGCAGCTTGACGGGACAGGGGGACACCGGGGAGCTGTTTTTT. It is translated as CASSLTGQGDTGELFF.

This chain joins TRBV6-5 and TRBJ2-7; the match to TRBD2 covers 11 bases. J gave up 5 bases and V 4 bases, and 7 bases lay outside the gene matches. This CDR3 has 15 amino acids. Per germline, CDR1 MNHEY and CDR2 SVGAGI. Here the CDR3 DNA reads TGTGCCAGCAGTTCGACTAGCGGGGTAATCCACGAGCAGTACTTC. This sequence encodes CASSSTSGVIHEQYF.

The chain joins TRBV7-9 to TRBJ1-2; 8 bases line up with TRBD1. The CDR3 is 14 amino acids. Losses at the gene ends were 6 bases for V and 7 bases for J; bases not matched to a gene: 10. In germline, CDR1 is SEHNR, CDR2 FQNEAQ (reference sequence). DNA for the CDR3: TGTGCCAGCAGTCCCGCCGGAGACAGGGGTGGCTACACCTTC. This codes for CASSPAGDRGGYTF.

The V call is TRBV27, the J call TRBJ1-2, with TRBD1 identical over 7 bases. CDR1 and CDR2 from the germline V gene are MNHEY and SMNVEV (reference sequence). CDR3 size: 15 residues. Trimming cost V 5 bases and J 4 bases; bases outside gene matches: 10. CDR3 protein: CASSAFPDRAYGYTF. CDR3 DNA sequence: TGTGCCAGCAGTGCTTTCCCTGACAGGGCCTATGGCTACACCTTC.

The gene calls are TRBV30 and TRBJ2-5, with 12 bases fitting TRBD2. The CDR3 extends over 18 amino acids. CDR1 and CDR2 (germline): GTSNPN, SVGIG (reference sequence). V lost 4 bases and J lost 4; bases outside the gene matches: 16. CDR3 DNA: TGTGCCTGGAACGGACTAGCGGGGATCCAAAAACCTGTAGAGACCCAGTACTTC. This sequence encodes CAWNGLAGIQKPVETQYF.

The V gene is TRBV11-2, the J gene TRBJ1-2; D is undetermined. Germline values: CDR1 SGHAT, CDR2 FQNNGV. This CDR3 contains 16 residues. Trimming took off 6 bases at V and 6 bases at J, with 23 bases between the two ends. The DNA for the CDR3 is TGTGCCAGCAGGCCCCTCAGGACTTCCACTAATGATGGCTACACCTTC. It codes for CASRPLRTSTNDGYTF.

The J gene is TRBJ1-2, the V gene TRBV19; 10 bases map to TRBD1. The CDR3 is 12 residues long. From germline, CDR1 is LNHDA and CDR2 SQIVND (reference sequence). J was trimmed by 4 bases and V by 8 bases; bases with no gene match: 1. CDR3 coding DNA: TGTGCCAGTCGGACAGGGGGCTATGGCTACACCTTC. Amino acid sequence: CASRTGGYGYTF.

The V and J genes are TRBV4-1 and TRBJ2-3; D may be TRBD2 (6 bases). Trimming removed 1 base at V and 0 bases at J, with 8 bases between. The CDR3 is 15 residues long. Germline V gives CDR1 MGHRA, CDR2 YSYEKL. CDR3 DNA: TGCGCCAGCAGCCAAGGTGGGGGGAGCACAGATACGCAGTATTTT. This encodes CASSQGGGSTDTQYF.

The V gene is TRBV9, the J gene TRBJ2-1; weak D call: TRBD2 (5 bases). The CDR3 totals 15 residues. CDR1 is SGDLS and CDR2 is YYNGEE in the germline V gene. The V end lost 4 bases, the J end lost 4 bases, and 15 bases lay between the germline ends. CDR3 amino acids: CASSPEGTQYNEQFF. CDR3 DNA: TGTGCCAGCAGCCCAGAGGGAACCCAGTACAATGAGCAGTTCTTC.

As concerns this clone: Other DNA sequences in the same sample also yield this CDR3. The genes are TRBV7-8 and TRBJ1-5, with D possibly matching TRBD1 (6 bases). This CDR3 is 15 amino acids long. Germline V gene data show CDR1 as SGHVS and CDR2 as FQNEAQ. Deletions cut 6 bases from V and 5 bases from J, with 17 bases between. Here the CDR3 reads CASSSRWTDYQPQHF. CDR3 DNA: TGTGCCAGCAGTTCACGATGGACAGATTATCAGCCCCAGCATTTT.

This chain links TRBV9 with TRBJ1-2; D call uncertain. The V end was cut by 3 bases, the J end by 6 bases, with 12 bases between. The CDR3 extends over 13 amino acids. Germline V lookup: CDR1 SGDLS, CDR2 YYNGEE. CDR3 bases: TGTGCCAGCAGCGGTTTAGGCGGGGATGGCTACACCTTC. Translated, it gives CASSGLGGDGYTF.

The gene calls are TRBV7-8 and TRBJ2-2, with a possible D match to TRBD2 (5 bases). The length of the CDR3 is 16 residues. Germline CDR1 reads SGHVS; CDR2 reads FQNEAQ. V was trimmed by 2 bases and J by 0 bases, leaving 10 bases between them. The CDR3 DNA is TGTGCCAGCAGCTTACGGGATAGATCGAACACCGGGGAGCTGTTTTTT. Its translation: CASSLRDRSNTGELFF.

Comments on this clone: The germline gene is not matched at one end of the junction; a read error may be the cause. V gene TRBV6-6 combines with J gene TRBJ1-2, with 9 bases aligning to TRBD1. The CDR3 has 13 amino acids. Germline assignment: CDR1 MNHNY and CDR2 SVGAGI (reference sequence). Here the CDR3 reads CACSRTGADGYTF. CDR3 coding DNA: TGTGCCTGCAGCAGGACAGGGGCCGATGGCTACACCTTC.

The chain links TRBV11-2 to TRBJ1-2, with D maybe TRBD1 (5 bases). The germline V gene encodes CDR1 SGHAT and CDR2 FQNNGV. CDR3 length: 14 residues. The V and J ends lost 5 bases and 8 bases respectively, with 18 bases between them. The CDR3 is CASSPGEGWGGYTF. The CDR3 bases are TGTGCCAGCAGCCCGGGGGAGGGCTGGGGAGGCTACACCTTC.

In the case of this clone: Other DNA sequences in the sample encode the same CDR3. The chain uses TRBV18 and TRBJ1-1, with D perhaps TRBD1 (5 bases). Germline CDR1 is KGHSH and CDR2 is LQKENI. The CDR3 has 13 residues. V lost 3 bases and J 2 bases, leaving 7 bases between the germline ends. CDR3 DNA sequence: TGTGCCAGCTCACCGACAGCAAACACTGAAGCTTTCTTT. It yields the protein CASSPTANTEAFF.

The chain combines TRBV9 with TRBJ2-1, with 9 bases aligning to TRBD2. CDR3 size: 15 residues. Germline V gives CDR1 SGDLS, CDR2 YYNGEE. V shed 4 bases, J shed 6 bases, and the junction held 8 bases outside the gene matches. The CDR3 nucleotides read TGTGCCAGCAGCACGGAGGGTAGCGGGGGCAATGAGCAGTTCTTC. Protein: CASSTEGSGGNEQFF.

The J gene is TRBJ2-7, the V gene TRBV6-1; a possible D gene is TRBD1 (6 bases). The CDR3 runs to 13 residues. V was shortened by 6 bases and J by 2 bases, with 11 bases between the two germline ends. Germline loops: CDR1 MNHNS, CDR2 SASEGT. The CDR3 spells CASSLGQTYEQYF. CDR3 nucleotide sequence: TGTGCCAGCAGCCTAGGACAGACCTACGAGCAGTACTTC.

The CDR3 spells CASSRVAGGHNEQFF. The CDR3 bases are TGTGCCAGTAGTAGGGTAGCGGGGGGACACAATGAGCAGTTCTTC. The rearrangement links TRBV19 to TRBJ2-1, with 10 nucleotides matching TRBD2. Per the germline V gene, CDR1 is LNHDA and CDR2 is SQIVND (reference sequence). V lost 4 bases and J lost 5; bases outside the gene matches: 5. This CDR3 region has 15 residues.

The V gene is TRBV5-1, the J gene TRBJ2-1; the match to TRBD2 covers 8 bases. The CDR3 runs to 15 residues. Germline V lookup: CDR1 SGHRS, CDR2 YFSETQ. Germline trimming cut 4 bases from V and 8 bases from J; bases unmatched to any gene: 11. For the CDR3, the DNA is TGCGCCAGCAGCCCCGGCCGGGGGGGCGGTGATGAGCAGTTCTTC. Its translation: CASSPGRGGGDEQFF.

The chain's CDR3 is CASSSRGRGNTEAFF. CDR3 nucleotides: TGTGCCAGCAGCTCCAGGGGGCGCGGAAACACTGAAGCTTTCTTT. V and J are TRBV27 and TRBJ1-1, with 8 bases matching TRBD1. V dropped 6 bases and J dropped 2; count of bases not matched to a gene: 8. The CDR3 runs 15 residues. CDR1 is MNHEY and CDR2 is SMNVEV in the germline V gene (reference sequence).